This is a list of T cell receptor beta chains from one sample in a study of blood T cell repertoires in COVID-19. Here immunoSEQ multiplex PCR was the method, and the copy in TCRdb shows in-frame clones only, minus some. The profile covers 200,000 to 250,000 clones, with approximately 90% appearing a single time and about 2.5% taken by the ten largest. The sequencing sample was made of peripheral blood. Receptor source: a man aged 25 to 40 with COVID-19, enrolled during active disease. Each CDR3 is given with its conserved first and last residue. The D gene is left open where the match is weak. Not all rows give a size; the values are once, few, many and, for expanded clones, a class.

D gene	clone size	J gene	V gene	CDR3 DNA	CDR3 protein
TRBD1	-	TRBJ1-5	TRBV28	TGTGCCAGCAGTCCGCGTACAGGGGCTCAGCCCCAGCATTTT	CASSPRTGAQPQHF
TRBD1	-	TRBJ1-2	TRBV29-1	TGCAGCGTTGAGACAGGGGGCTCTTCTTATGGCTACACCTTC	CSVETGGSSYGYTF
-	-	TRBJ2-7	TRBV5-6	TGTGCCAGCAGCTTGGGGAGCAATCTACTAACCTACGAGCAGTACTTC	CASSLGSNLLTYEQYF
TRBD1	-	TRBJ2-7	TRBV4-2	TGTGCCAGCAGCCCCGGACAGGGATCCTACGAGCAGTACTTC	CASSPGQGSYEQYF
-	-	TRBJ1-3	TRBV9	TGTGCCAGCAGCGTAGGTGGAGCCGGGGGAAACACCATATATTTT	CASSVGGAGGNTIYF
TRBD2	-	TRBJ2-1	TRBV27	TGTGCCAGCAGTTTATCGGCTAGCGGGAGGGCCAAAAATGAGCAGTTCTTC	CASSLSASGRAKNEQFF
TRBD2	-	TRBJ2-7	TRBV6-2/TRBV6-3	TGTGCCAGCAGTCCACCGACCGCGGGAGCGCGCTCCTACGAGCAGTACTTC	CASSPPTAGARSYEQYF
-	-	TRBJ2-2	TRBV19	TGTGCCAGTAGTATTCGTTACACCGGGGAGCTGTTTTTT	CASSIRYTGELFF
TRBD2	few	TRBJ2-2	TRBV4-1	TGCGCCAGCAGCCCTCAGGGCCGGGCGGGGGTGGACACCGGGGAGCTGTTTTTT	CASSPQGRAGVDTGELFF
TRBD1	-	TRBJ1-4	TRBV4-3	TGCGCCAGCAGCCGAGGACAGGGAGCTGAAAAACTGTTTTTT	CASSRGQGAEKLFF
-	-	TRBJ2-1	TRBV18	TGTGCCAGCTCACCGCCGGGACTGAGCTCCTACAATGAGCAGTTCTTC	CASSPPGLSSYNEQFF
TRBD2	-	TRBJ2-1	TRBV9	TGTGCCAGCAGCGTAGACCTAGCGGGAGGGCCTTCCCTCTACAATGAGCAGTTCTTC	CASSVDLAGGPSLYNEQFF
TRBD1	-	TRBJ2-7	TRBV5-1	TGCGCCAGCAGCTTGGTCCCAGGGGGCAGGGCAGGCTTGTACGAGCAGTACTTC	CASSLVPGGRAGLYEQYF
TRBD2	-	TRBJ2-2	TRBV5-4	TGTGCCAGCAGCTCCGCGGGGGGGGGAATCACCGGGGAGCTGTTTTTT	CASSSAGGGITGELFF
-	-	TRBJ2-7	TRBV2	TGTGCCAGCAGTGGAGGAACTCTCTACGAGCAGTACTTC	CASSGGTLYEQYF
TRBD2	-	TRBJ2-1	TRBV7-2	TGTGCCAGCAGCTTGGCCCCCGGGACTAACCACAATGAGCAGTTCTTC	CASSLAPGTNHNEQFF
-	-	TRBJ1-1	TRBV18	TGTGCCAGCTCACCACCGGGTGGGGGCATGAACACTGAAGCTTTCTTT	CASSPPGGGMNTEAFF
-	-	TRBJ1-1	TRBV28	TGTGCCAGCAGCCCCCTGGTCCTGAGAGCTTTCTTT	CASSPLVLRAFF
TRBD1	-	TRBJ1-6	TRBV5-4	TGTGCCAGCAGCCTAAACTCTTTACAGGGGGCGTATTCACCCCTCCACTTT	CASSLNSLQGAYSPLHF
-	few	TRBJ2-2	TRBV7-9	TGTGCCTGGAGACTAAAGGACACCGGGGAGCTGTTTTTT	CAWRLKDTGELFF
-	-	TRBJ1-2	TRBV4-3	TGCGCCAGCAGCCTCCTCCCCGAGGGTGGCTACACCTTC	CASSLLPEGGYTF
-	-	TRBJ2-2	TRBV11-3	TGTGCCAGCGGGCCCGAGAGAACCGGGGAGCTGTTTTTT	CASGPERTGELFF
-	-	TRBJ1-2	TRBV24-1	TGTGCCACCAGTGATTCAGCGAACTATGGCTACACCTTC	CATSDSANYGYTF
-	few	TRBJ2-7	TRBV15	TGTGCCACCAGCAGAGATCAGGGGACCTACGAGCAGTACTTC	CATSRDQGTYEQYF
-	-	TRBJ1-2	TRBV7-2	TGTGCCAGCAGCTTAGCGGCTCAGGTTAACTATGGCTACACCTTC	CASSLAAQVNYGYTF
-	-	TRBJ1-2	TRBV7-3	TGTGCCAGCAGCCCAGGACAGAACTATGGCTACACCTTC	CASSPGQNYGYTF
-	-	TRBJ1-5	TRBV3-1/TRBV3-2	TGTGCCAGCAGCCCGGGGCATTTT	CASSPGHF
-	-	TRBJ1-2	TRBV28	TGTGCCAGCAGCCCCCCCACAGGTAGTGGCTACACCTTC	CASSPPTGSGYTF
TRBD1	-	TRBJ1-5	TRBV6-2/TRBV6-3	TGTGCCAGCAGTTACAGGGACAGGGATTTTACTAGCAATCAGCCCCAGCATTTT	CASSYRDRDFTSNQPQHF
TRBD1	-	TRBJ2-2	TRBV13	TGTGCCAGCAGACGAAAGGGACAGGGAGCCACCGGGGAGCTGTTTTTT	CASRRKGQGATGELFF
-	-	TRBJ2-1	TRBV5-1	TGCGCCAGCAGAGGGGGAGCCCAATACAATGAGCAGTTCTTC	CASRGGAQYNEQFF
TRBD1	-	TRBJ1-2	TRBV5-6	TGTGCCAGCAGCTTGGGACAGGGTCTGTACTATGGCTACACCTTC	CASSLGQGLYYGYTF
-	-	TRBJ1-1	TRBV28	TGTGCCAGCAGTCCCTCTTGGGGGGTTGAAGCTTTCTTT	CASSPSWGVEAFF
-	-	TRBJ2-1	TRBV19	TGTGCCAGTAGTATAGGGACACCTGACCGTTACAATGAGCAGTTCTTC	CASSIGTPDRYNEQFF
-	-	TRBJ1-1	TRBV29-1	TGCAGCGCCCAGATGAACACTGAAGCTTTCTTT	CSAQMNTEAFF